This TCR beta chain was sequenced for a study of blood T cells in healthy people across ages. Study conclusions and caveats: Expanded clonotype shifts may have been confounded, as the donors had an unknown CMV status.

This clonotype was detected only a few times. Its antigen is undetermined. Then a second PCR, running roughly 7 to 11 cycles, was carried out with a sample-barcoded 5' primer and a J-beta primer mix. From the 5' RACE reads, TCRdb called clonotypes with MiXCR, one entry per CDR3 protein. The profile shows approximately 2,000,000 distinct CDR3 sequences, around 40% of them singletons. This CDR3 region has 14 residues. Trimming cost V 4 bases and J 4 bases; bases outside gene matches: 6. Germline loops: CDR1 LGHDT, CDR2 YNNKEL (reference sequence). The receptor was isolated from a human donor in good health. Sequencing was carried out using blood. The chain joins TRBV3-1 to TRBJ1-2; 7 nucleotides align to TRBD1. The CDR3 here is CASSLIGQAYGYTF. The CDR3 region has the DNA TGTGCCAGCAGCCTAATAGGACAGGCCTATGGCTACACCTTC.